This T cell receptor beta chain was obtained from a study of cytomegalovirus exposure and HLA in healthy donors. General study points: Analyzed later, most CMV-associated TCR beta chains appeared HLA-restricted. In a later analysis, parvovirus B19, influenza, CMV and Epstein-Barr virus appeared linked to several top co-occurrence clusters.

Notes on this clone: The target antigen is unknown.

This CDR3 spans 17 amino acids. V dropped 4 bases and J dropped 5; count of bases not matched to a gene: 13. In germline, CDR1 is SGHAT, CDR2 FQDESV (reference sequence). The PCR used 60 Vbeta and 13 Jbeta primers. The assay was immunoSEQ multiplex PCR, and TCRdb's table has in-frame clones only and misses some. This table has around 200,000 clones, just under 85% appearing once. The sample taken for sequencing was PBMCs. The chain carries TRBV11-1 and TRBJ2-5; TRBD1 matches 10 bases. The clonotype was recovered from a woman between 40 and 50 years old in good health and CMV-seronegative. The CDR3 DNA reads TGTGCCAGCAGCTCGGGAACCGGGACAGGGGTCTTGGAGACCCAGTACTTC. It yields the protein CASSSGTGTGVLETQYF. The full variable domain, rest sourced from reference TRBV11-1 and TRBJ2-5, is EAEVAQSPRYKITEKSQAVAFWCDPISGHATLYWYRQILGQGPELLVQFQDESVVDDSQLPKDRFSAERLKGVDSTLKIQPAELGDSAMYLCASSSGTGTGVLETQYFGPGTRLLVL.